These T cell receptor beta chains were read from a single sample in a study of response to subunit inactivated influenza vaccine. In TCRdb, the RT-PCR reads were re-called with MiXCR into one record per CDR3 protein. The table shows roughly 780,000 distinct CDR3 sequences, with about a fifth occurring only once. Here the sequenced sample was PBMCs from blood, taken roughly 5 days after vaccination. The receptors derive from a man aged 50 or older who received an inactivated influenza vaccine. Both conserved end residues are trimmed from each CDR3. The order of the fields is V gene, J gene, CDR3 protein.

TRBV5-1,TRBJ2-6,ASSLVTGAFSGANVLT
TRBV2,TRBJ2-7,ASRADLPVDEQY
TRBV6-1,TRBJ2-1,ASRRTGDNEQF
TRBV28,TRBJ2-7,ASSFRNGGYEQY
TRBV13,TRBJ1-1,ASSSNGRRGFTEAF
TRBV20-1,TRBJ2-5,SAGSGAQETQY
TRBV4-3,TRBJ2-1,ASSLTGLDDEQF
TRBV29-1,TRBJ2-1,SVDLYNEQF
TRBV24-1,TRBJ2-1,ATSDTGTSGRASYNEQF
TRBV24-1,TRBJ2-7,ATSDPFSGSNDEQY
TRBV15,TRBJ1-5,ATSSGQGMRPQH
TRBV9,TRBJ2-1,ASSVDFSYNEQF
TRBV20-1,TRBJ1-5,SARRTARGQPQH
TRBV4-3,TRBJ1-6,ASSQESGNSPLH
TRBV7-9,TRBJ2-3,ASSPSGDSTDTQY
TRBV20-1,TRBJ2-1,SARDPNGGYYNEQF
TRBV20-1,TRBJ2-2,SAVGGLRTGELF
TRBV5-6,TRBJ1-5,ASSLPNQPQH
TRBV13,TRBJ2-6,ASSVLAGGPSGANVLT
TRBV10-3,TRBJ2-4,ATEAGGSRKNIQY
TRBV7-9,TRBJ1-1,ASSLGAAAF
TRBV6-1,TRBJ2-7,ASRSSWAVYEQY
TRBV6-2/TRBV6-3,TRBJ1-5,ASSYSASRASNQPQH
TRBV12-3/TRBV12-4,TRBJ2-1,ASNRGEGGMEQF
TRBV7-9,TRBJ1-1,ASNNRGGTEAF
TRBV7-2,TRBJ2-4,ASSFLGALAKNIQY
TRBV5-1,TRBJ2-7,ASSLQGQFYEQY
TRBV6-2/TRBV6-3,TRBJ2-1,ASSSDRVSYDNEQF
TRBV12-3/TRBV12-4,TRBJ2-2,ASSSGQAGTGELF
TRBV7-2,TRBJ1-1,ASKNREDAEAF
TRBV10-2,TRBJ2-1,ASRRRGLAHNEQF
TRBV12-5,TRBJ2-1,SSGFVGSYNEQF
TRBV12-3/TRBV12-4,TRBJ2-7,ASRLSTVRRPYEQY
TRBV7-2,TRBJ1-4,ASSLGGRGLGKLF
TRBV20-1,TRBJ2-7,SARETGVSGEQY
TRBV6-1,TRBJ1-5,ASSKQGSAGQPQH
TRBV28,TRBJ2-1,ASSRPRSSGGQSSYNEQF
TRBV7-6,TRBJ2-7,ASSSAGTGGEYEQY
TRBV7-8,TRBJ1-2,ASSLGLSRGDYGYT
TRBV5-6,TRBJ2-4,ASSLVGTGENIQY
TRBV5-1,TRBJ2-3,ASSLTGVNADTQY
TRBV28,TRBJ1-3,TSRQGRAGNTIY
TRBV18,TRBJ2-7,ASSPPFRIPYEQY
TRBV4-3,TRBJ2-1,ASSAGTGVSYNEQF
TRBV10-3,TRBJ2-1,AIRTSGGVGEQF
TRBV29-1,TRBJ1-2,SVLLDGYT
TRBV15,TRBJ2-1,ATSRDLASGRNEQF
TRBV2,TRBJ2-7,ASSEVGVNEQY
TRBV24-1,TRBJ2-3,ATSDSVGQGTDTQY
TRBV6-5,TRBJ2-7,ASTRGYEQY
TRBV25-1,TRBJ2-7,ASSDRDRSSYEQY
TRBV7-2,TRBJ2-7,ASSGGTGGRGEQY
TRBV27,TRBJ1-2,ASSFGQKNYGYT